The present entry profiles one TCR beta chain with its context. In germline, CDR1 is MGHRA, CDR2 YSYEKL. The CDR3 is made up of 18 amino acids. V gave up 1 base and J gave up 0 bases; unmatched junction bases: 8. Assembly of TCR beta libraries relied on iRepertoire HTBI primers together with Arm-PCR of CDR3 regions. TCRdb processed the multiplex PCR reads anew with MiXCR; each CDR3 protein has one entry. The repertoire has around 400,000 distinct CDR3 sequences, 14% to 15% of them found once; the top ten carry about 7.6%. Time point reported: newly diagnosed GD, antithyroid drugs for less than 3 months. The authors made the TCR library using RNA they extracted from PBMCs. The record originates from a study of regulatory T cells in long-lasting Graves disease. These data are also associated with another study on T cells in Graves' hyperthyroidism and ophthalmopathy.

This sequence originates from a woman aged 40 to 50 with Graves disease. This rearrangement joins TRBV4-1 to TRBJ2-7; 11 bases fit TRBD2. Sequences were derived from peripheral blood mononuclear cells (PBMCs), sampled at new diagnosis, from a patient treated with antithyroid drugs. The CDR3 DNA reads as TGCGCCAGCAGCCAAGGGGGACTAGCGGCCCAGAGCTCCTACGAGCAGTACTTC. It yields the protein CASSQGGLAAQSSYEQYF.